The next 14 T cell receptor beta chains were all read from a single sample in a study of blood T cell repertoires in COVID-19. The assay was immunoSEQ multiplex PCR, and TCRdb's table has in-frame clones only and misses some. The sample lists 90,000 to 100,000 clones, around nine tenths occurring once. The sample was peripheral blood. The receptors were gathered from a human donor in a cohort sampled during active COVID-19.

The chain joins TRBV7-2 to TRBJ2-3; 10 bases fit TRBD1. V gave up 5 bases and J gave up 0 bases; unmatched junction bases: 8. The length of the CDR3 is 17 residues. Germline V lookup: CDR1 SGHTA, CDR2 FQGNSA. The chain's CDR3 is CASSQGQGFSSTDTQYF. For the CDR3, the DNA is TGTGCCAGCAGCCAGGGACAGGGGTTTTCTAGCACAGATACGCAGTATTTT.

The chain is built from TRBV18 and TRBJ2-3; D remains unclear. CDR1 is KGHSH and CDR2 is LQKENI in the germline V gene. CDR3 size: 13 residues. V was pared by 6 bases and J by 4 bases, with 11 bases between. The CDR3: CASSVKSADTQYF. The CDR3 DNA reads TGTGCCAGCTCTGTCAAGAGCGCAGATACGCAGTATTTT.

The rearrangement uses TRBV20-1 and TRBJ2-1, with 11 bases lining up with TRBD2. Germline V CDR1 and CDR2: DFQATT, SNEGSKA (reference sequence). The CDR3 consists of 16 residues. V shed 3 bases, J shed 5 bases, and the junction held 9 bases outside the gene matches. The CDR3 nucleotides read TGCAGTGCTAGTCCCCGACTAGCGGGGAAGAACAATGAGCAGTTCTTC. This gives the protein CSASPRLAGKNNEQFF.

The V call is TRBV9, the J call TRBJ2-7, with a weak D call TRBD2 (5 bases). CDR1 and CDR2 (germline): SGDLS, YYNGEE. V gave up 4 bases and J gave up 6 bases, with 14 bases separating them. CDR3 length: 13 residues. In DNA form, the CDR3 reads TGTGCCAGCAGCCCGGACGGGGTCGGCGAGCAGTACTTC. Protein product: CASSPDGVGEQYF.

The chain couples TRBV7-3 to TRBJ2-1; no firm D call. Germline CDR1 and CDR2: SGHTA and FQGTGA. V lost 3 bases and J 5 bases, leaving 8 bases between the germline ends. The CDR3 runs 13 residues. In DNA form, the CDR3 reads TGTGCCAGCAGCTTGGGCAGTAACAATGAGCAGTTCTTC. Translating it yields CASSLGSNNEQFF.

This chain joins TRBV15 and TRBJ1-1; possible D gene TRBD1, 5 bases. The V gene's germline CDR1 is LNHNV and CDR2 YYDKDF (reference sequence). V lost 3 bases to trimming and J lost 8 bases, with 10 bases between them. The CDR3 consists of 12 residues. Here the CDR3 DNA reads TGTGCCACCAGCAGGGACACACTAGAAGCTTTCTTT. It yields the protein CATSRDTLEAFF.

The chain employs TRBV24-1 and TRBJ2-1; D is undetermined. The ends were cut back, 2 bases at V and 7 bases at J, with 8 bases in the middle. The CDR3 runs 13 residues. Looked up from germline, CDR1 is KGHDR and CDR2 is SFDVKD. CDR3 DNA sequence: TGTGCCACCAGTGATTATTCCAAAAATGAGCAGTTCTTC. Its protein product is CATSDYSKNEQFF.

This chain joins TRBV3-1 (or the pseudogene TRBV3-2) and TRBJ1-3, with D uncertain. The CDR3 consists of 14 residues. V lost 2 bases and J lost 2, with 7 bases in between. CDR1 and CDR2 from the germline V gene are LGHDT and YNNKEL (reference sequence). This CDR3 reads CASSQTVPGNTIYF. The CDR3 DNA is TGTGCCAGCAGCCAAACTGTTCCTGGAAACACCATATATTTT.

This clone showed up just a few times. The rearrangement uses TRBV19 and TRBJ1-1; 9 positions agree with TRBD1. V gave up 7 bases and J gave up 4 bases; unmatched junction bases: 7. CDR3 length equals 14 residues. Germline values: CDR1 LNHDA, CDR2 SQIVND (reference sequence). The chain's CDR3 is CASTRQGVVTEAFF. The CDR3 coding sequence is TGTGCCAGTACAAGACAGGGGGTGGTCACTGAAGCTTTCTTT.

This chain uses TRBV6-2 or TRBV6-3 with TRBJ2-1, with TRBD2 matching over 8 bases. The CDR3 is 16 amino acids. Trimming removed 0 bases from V and 4 bases from J; junction bases left unmatched: 5. Germline lookup yields CDR1 MNHEY and CDR2 SVGEGT. The CDR3 sequence is CASSYSRASGYNEQFF. CDR3 in DNA: TGTGCCAGCAGTTACTCGAGGGCTAGCGGGTACAATGAGCAGTTCTTC.

The CDR3 nucleotides are TGTGCCAGCAGCCCCGGGGGGAGCGGTATCAGCACCGGGGAGCTGTTTTTT. It specifies CASSPGGSGISTGELFF. The chain has TRBV5-4 and TRBJ2-2; TRBD2 matches at 7 bases. The length of the CDR3 is 17 residues. V lost 4 bases and J lost 4; bases outside the gene matches: 13. CDR1 and CDR2 from the germline V gene are SGHNT and YYREEE (reference sequence).

The count of this clone is one. The genes are TRBV19 and TRBJ1-1; 10 bases agree with TRBD1. Germline loops: CDR1 LNHDA, CDR2 SQIVND (reference sequence). The CDR3 totals 15 residues. Germline trimming cut 7 bases from V and 3 bases from J; bases unmatched to any gene: 8. The CDR3 sequence: CASKSTGGADTEAFF. The CDR3 nucleotides are TGTGCCAGTAAATCGACAGGGGGCGCAGACACTGAAGCTTTCTTT. Supplemented by reference TRBV19 and TRBJ1-1, the full variable domain reads DGGITQSPKYLFRKEGQNVTLSCEQNLNHDAMYWYRQDPGQGLRLIYYSQIVNDFQKGDIAEGYSVSREKKESFPLTVTSAQKNPTAFYLCASKSTGGADTEAFFGQGTRLTVV.

This sequence joins TRBV5-6 and TRBJ2-5; 11 bases map to TRBD2. This CDR3 has 18 amino acids. Germline-derived CDR1 and CDR2 are SGHDT and YYEEEE. J was trimmed by 0 bases and V by 5 bases; bases with no gene match: 12. DNA for the CDR3: TGTGCCAGCAGTCCCTTCGGGACTAGCGGCATGTACCAAGAGACCCAGTACTTC. Amino acids: CASSPFGTSGMYQETQYF.

The chain employs TRBV6-2 or TRBV6-3 and TRBJ1-2; D ambiguous. Trimming cost V 2 bases and J 2 bases, with 6 bases left between them. This CDR3 comprises 13 residues. Germline-derived CDR1 and CDR2 are MNHEY and SVGEGT. This CDR3 reads CASSYPSNYGYTF. The CDR3 DNA reads as TGTGCCAGCAGTTACCCTTCCAACTATGGCTACACCTTC.